Below are 3 T cell receptor beta chains sequenced from a single sample in a study of T cell repertoires in cytomegalovirus infection. MiXCR was run by TCRdb on the reads, yielding one entry per CDR3 protein. The table has about 60,000 distinct CDR3 sequences, roughly 34% seen once; the top ten hold just under 70%. Their recognized antigens are unknown. What was sequenced was PBMCs, sequenced either directly or after in vitro stimulation (not recorded which). All receptors derive from a human donor in good health (CMV status not recorded). Some clones in this sample may be carry-over from other donors' samples.

The chain employs TRBV11-2 and TRBJ1-1; D call uncertain. Per germline, CDR1 SGHAT and CDR2 FQNNGV. Trimming removed 5 bases from V and 1 base from J, with 11 bases in between. CDR3 length equals 14 residues. The CDR3 sequence: CASSRRWANTEAFF. CDR3 bases: TGTGCCAGCAGCCGAAGGTGGGCGAACACTGAAGCTTTCTTT.

This clonotype was counted only a few times. V usage is TRBV2 and J usage is TRBJ2-7, with D possibly matching TRBD2 (5 bases). V lost 4 bases and J 5 bases, leaving 9 bases between the germline ends. The CDR3 has 12 amino acids. Germline V lookup: CDR1 SNHLY, CDR2 FYNNEI. This CDR3 is CASSGRADEQYF. The CDR3 bases are TGTGCCAGCAGTGGGCGGGCTGACGAGCAGTACTTC.

A few counts support this clonotype. The rearrangement uses TRBV18 and TRBJ2-7, with D perhaps matching TRBD1 (6 bases). V lost 6 bases, J lost 0 bases, and 12 bases lay in between. Germline CDR1 KGHSH, CDR2 LQKENI. CDR3 length: 14 residues. CDR3 protein: CASSPRDNSYEQYF. CDR3 sequence (DNA): TGTGCCAGCTCCCCCCGGGACAACTCCTACGAGCAGTACTTC. Combining the CDR3 with reference TRBV18 and TRBJ2-7 gives the whole variable domain NAGVMQNPRHLVRRRGQEARLRCSPMKGHSHVYWYRQLPEEGLKFMVYLQKENIIDESGMPKERFSAEFPKEGPSILRIQQVVRGDSAAYFCASSPRDNSYEQYFGPGTRLTVT.